This is a list of T cell receptor beta chains from one sample in a study of blood T cell repertoires in COVID-19. Data came from immunoSEQ multiplex PCR; TCRdb stores just in-frame clones and leaves some out. The data show approximately 59,000 clones, 80% to 90% seen once. Sequencing was done on a sample of peripheral blood. The source is a man older than 75 with acute or convalescent COVID-19. CDR3s leave out the opening cysteine and the closing phenylalanine or tryptophan.

V gene	CDR3 protein
TRBV7-3	ASSLGGYFRGTGELF
TRBV18	ASSPPRGGNTDTQY
TRBV4-3	ASSPRPPGLAGVETQY
TRBV24-1	ATLGGPGTGELF
TRBV14	ASSQEAHNYGYT
TRBV6-6	ASSTSAGVFNEQF
TRBV7-8	ASSPVGLAPTETQY
TRBV6-1	ASSEDVRSYEQY
TRBV7-8	ASSARQETQY
TRBV7-2	ASSLAPSGVRY
TRBV7-6	ASSSLTGSQETQY
TRBV5-1	ASKQGYEQY
TRBV19	ASQGMNTEAF
TRBV18	ASSPSFGTGVPEKLF
TRBV21-1	ASSYHKASGSPGELF
TRBV24-1	ATSDSLAVGQF
TRBV30	AWGAGGNQPQH
TRBV10-3	AIKVAGRLEQY
TRBV19	ASSIEHHSYEQY
TRBV10-3	AINQGAYTEAF
TRBV7-2	ASRSRVSSYNEQF
TRBV7-3	ASSLLGGATYEQY
TRBV5-1	ASSLSSTGHEY
TRBV19	ASSHAGDRGEKLF
TRBV5-1	ASSLVDSWAGELF
TRBV11-2	ASSLGAGSTDTQY
TRBV11-2	ASSRNSGGTYEQY
TRBV20-1	SASINPPGQGTETQY
TRBV5-4	ASSRDRRYGYT
TRBV7-2	ASSPPKSSYNEQF
TRBV4-1	ASSQTGLYGYT
TRBV4-2	ASSQDRTGEEKLF
TRBV3-1/TRBV3-2	ASSPSRDYTDTQY
TRBV28	ATAPGQVSNQPQH
TRBV7-2	ASSLIPRYEQY
TRBV18	ASSPPGEGNTEAF
TRBV18	ASSPQGRGTEAF
TRBV15	ATSVDRTQETQY
TRBV2	ASSTDRDTQY
TRBV4-3	ASSQDPQGTDTQY